This T cell receptor (beta chain) was sequenced during a study of OX40 agonist ivuxolimab in advanced cancers. Germline trimming cut 0 bases from V and 0 bases from J; bases unmatched to any gene: 3. CDR1 and CDR2 (germline): GTSNPN, SVGIG (reference sequence). This CDR3 region has 15 residues. As to this clone: Its antigen remains unknown.

The assay was immunoSEQ multiplex PCR, and TCRdb's table has in-frame clones only and misses some. The repertoire includes about 70,000 clones, about nine tenths of them detected once, and approximately 2.8% sits in the top ten. General observations from the study: By week 6 at 0.1 to 3.0 mg/kg, blood CD4+ and CD8+ T cells had expanded clonally.

This TCR was recovered from an adult with an advanced solid tumor such as melanoma, head and neck, liver or kidney cancer. The sequencing used CD4+ or CD8+ T cells sorted from blood, collected in a trial of the OX40 agonist ivuxolimab. This chain links TRBV30 with TRBJ1-2, with 8 bases aligning to TRBD1. CDR3 sequence reads: CAWSVQGVANYGYTF. For the CDR3, the DNA is TGTGCCTGGAGTGTACAGGGGGTGGCTAACTATGGCTACACCTTC.